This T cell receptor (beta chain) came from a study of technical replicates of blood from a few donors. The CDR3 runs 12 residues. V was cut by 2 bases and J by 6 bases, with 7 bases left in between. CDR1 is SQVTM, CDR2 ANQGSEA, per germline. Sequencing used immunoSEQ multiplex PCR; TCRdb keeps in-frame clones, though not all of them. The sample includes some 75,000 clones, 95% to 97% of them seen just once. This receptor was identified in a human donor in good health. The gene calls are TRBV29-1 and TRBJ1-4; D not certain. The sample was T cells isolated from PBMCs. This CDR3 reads CSVEPVDEKLFF. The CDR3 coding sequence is TGCAGCGTTGAACCCGTAGATGAAAAACTGTTTTTT.